This T cell receptor beta chain was observed in a study of blood T cell repertoires in COVID-19. Overall study context: Acute and convalescent COVID-19 specimens originated in the United States, Italy and Spain. PBMCs, B-cell-depleted T cells, or T cells were the source of the cDNA or gDNA that made up the material.

As handled by the study authors: The assay estimated nucleated cells by amplifying reference gene primers. The table came from immunoSEQ multiplex PCR; TCRdb's copy has only in-frame clones and leaves some out. D and trimming were read from the DNA, whereas the V and J calls and clone size are those reported in that table. Here the sample spans about 49,000 clones, around four fifths being singletons. Material: peripheral blood. The receptor's source is a human donor in a cohort sampled during active COVID-19.

This chain's CDR3 is CASRGDRRVTDTQYF. The CDR3 DNA reads TGCGCCAGCAGGGGGGACAGGAGAGTCACAGATACGCAGTATTTT. V is TRBV10-1 and J is TRBJ2-3; TRBD1 aligns across 8 bases. The CDR3 extends over 15 amino acids. Per germline, CDR1 WNHNN and CDR2 SYGVQD (reference sequence). V dropped 6 bases and J dropped 2; count of bases not matched to a gene: 7.